The T cell receptor beta chain under discussion was sequenced for a study of T-cell reconstitution after alpha-beta-depleted transplantation in children. The study's findings and limits: Several hundred graft clones that had expanded were reportedly the source of alpha-beta T cells about two months after transplant.

About this clonotype itself: Its specificity is not known.

The CDR3 loop spans 15 amino acids. V shed 3 bases, J shed 5 bases, and the junction held 7 bases outside the gene matches. CDR1 is SGHTA and CDR2 is FQGNSA in the germline V gene. Unique molecular identifiers were incorporated during preparation of the TCRbeta library. Each CDR3 protein gets one entry after TCRdb re-called the PCR reads with MiXCR. The repertoire has 500,000 to 650,000 distinct CDR3 sequences, about an eighth of them found once; the top ten carry 2.2%. The sequencing here drew on PBMCs, mostly from graft donor cells, taken 360 days after TCRalphabeta/CD19-depleted stem cell transplant. V gene TRBV7-2 combines with J gene TRBJ2-5; 9 nucleotides agree with TRBD1. The sequence was obtained from a male patient between 10 and 17 years old who had a stem cell transplant for acute myeloid leukemia, so the T cells may come from the graft donor. In DNA form, the CDR3 reads TGTGCCAGCAGCTTCGACAGGGGGACCAGGGAGACCCAGTACTTC. Translated, it gives CASSFDRGTRETQYF.